What follows are 28 T cell receptor beta chains derived from one specimen sequenced in a study of blood T cell repertoires in COVID-19. TCRdb's copy holds only in-frame clones and misses some; the assay was immunoSEQ multiplex PCR. In the table there are hundreds of thousands of clones, 80% to 90% of which are singletons. Material: PBMCs or T cells enriched from blood (not recorded which). The receptors shown here come from a man in his thirties or forties who had recovered from COVID-19.

This rearrangement joins TRBV18 to TRBJ2-5; no firm D call. Trimming took off 6 bases at V and 5 bases at J, with 16 bases between the two ends. Germline CDR1 KGHSH, CDR2 LQKENI. This CDR3 spans 14 amino acids. For the CDR3, the DNA is TGTGCCAGCTCGCCCCGTCATGCTCGGGAGACCCAGTACTTC. It is translated as CASSPRHARETQYF.

V and J are TRBV6-5 and TRBJ2-7, with TRBD2 identical over 13 bases. V lost 11 bases to trimming and J lost 0 bases; unmatched junction nucleotides: 7. Germline CDR1 and CDR2: MNHEY and SVGAGI. This CDR3 region has 15 residues. The CDR3 loop reads CAAPRTSGSSYEQYF. The CDR3 DNA reads TGTGCCGCCCCCCGGACTAGCGGGAGCTCCTACGAGCAGTACTTC.

The V and J genes are TRBV6-1 and TRBJ1-2; possibly TRBD1 for D (6 bases). Per the germline V gene, CDR1 is MNHNS and CDR2 is SASEGT. This CDR3 has 15 amino acids. With 1 base removed from V and 1 base from J, the gap between germline ends came to 10 bases. This chain's CDR3 is CASSEGTANNYGYTF. The CDR3 nucleotides are TGTGCCAGCAGTGAAGGGACAGCTAATAACTATGGCTACACCTTC.

The genes are TRBV27 and TRBJ1-1; D may be TRBD1 (5 bases). Germline CDR1 reads MNHEY; CDR2 reads SMNVEV (reference sequence). The CDR3 spans 15 residues. V lost 0 bases, J lost 0 bases, and 8 bases lay in between. As DNA, the CDR3 is TGTGCCAGCAGTTTATCACCAGGGATGAACACTGAAGCTTTCTTT. Its translation: CASSLSPGMNTEAFF.

The V call is TRBV19, the J call TRBJ2-2; D perhaps matches TRBD2 (6 bases). The germline CDR1 and CDR2 sequences are LNHDA and SQIVND (reference sequence). V was cut by 7 bases and J by 5 bases, with 11 bases left in between. This CDR3 comprises 13 residues. The CDR3 nucleotides are TGTGCCAGTATGGGGGGAGGTACCGGGGAGCTGTTTTTT. This sequence encodes CASMGGGTGELFF.

V gene TRBV2 combines with J gene TRBJ2-7; tentative D call: TRBD2 (5 bases). Germline V gene lookup returns CDR1 SNHLY and CDR2 FYNNEI. Trimming cost V 6 bases and J 3 bases, with 12 bases left between them. The CDR3 loop spans 13 amino acids. This chain's CDR3 is CASRLGVFYEQYF. For the CDR3, the DNA is TGTGCCAGCAGACTCGGGGTATTCTACGAGCAGTACTTC.

The CDR3 sequence: CASSRTGMKGGWYNEQFF. CDR3 bases: TGTGCCAGCAGCCGAACAGGGATGAAAGGTGGTTGGTACAATGAGCAGTTCTTC. V is TRBV6-6 and J is TRBJ2-1; a weak D match, TRBD1 (6 bases). Germline loops: CDR1 MNHNY, CDR2 SVGAGI (reference sequence). This CDR3 has 18 amino acids. Trimming removed 6 bases at V and 4 bases at J, with 25 bases between.

The chain joins TRBV4-1 to TRBJ1-5; D perhaps matches TRBD1 (5 bases). Trimming stripped 0 bases from V and 5 bases from J, with 11 bases between. Per the germline V gene, CDR1 is MGHRA and CDR2 is YSYEKL. The CDR3 extends over 15 amino acids. The CDR3 region is CASSQEPGIHQPQHF. CDR3 DNA: TGCGCCAGCAGCCAAGAACCAGGGATCCATCAGCCCCAGCATTTT.

The V call is TRBV19, the J call TRBJ2-4; 10 bases align to TRBD2. V was pared by 6 bases and J by 3 bases, with 5 bases of the junction left unmatched. Germline lookup yields CDR1 LNHDA and CDR2 SQIVND (reference sequence). There are 15 residues in the CDR3. The CDR3 nucleotides read TGTGCCAGTAGAGGGATAGCGGGAGGCAAAAACATTCAGTACTTC. Its protein product is CASRGIAGGKNIQYF.

V is TRBV24-1 and J is TRBJ2-7, with 7 nucleotides matching TRBD1. V was pared by 9 bases and J by 0 bases, with 13 bases of the junction left unmatched. Per germline, CDR1 KGHDR and CDR2 SFDVKD. The CDR3 loop spans 16 amino acids. The CDR3 is CATSSPGQSGSYEQYF. The CDR3 DNA is TGTGCCACCTCCAGCCCGGGACAGTCTGGCTCCTACGAGCAGTACTTC.

The gene calls are TRBV7-6 and TRBJ1-1; 7 bases are shared with TRBD1. Germline trimming cut 2 bases from V and 3 bases from J; bases unmatched to any gene: 6. The CDR3 has 15 amino acids. Germline V lookup: CDR1 SGHVS, CDR2 FNYEAQ. CDR3 coding DNA: TGTGCCAGCAGCTTACAACCGGGACAGCACACTGAAGCTTTCTTT. Translating it yields CASSLQPGQHTEAFF.

The genes are TRBV12-5 and TRBJ2-5; D is ambiguous. The CDR3 has 13 residues. CDR1 LGHNT and CDR2 FRNRAP come from the germline V gene. Trimming cost V 1 base and J 7 bases, with 10 bases left between them. CDR3 DNA sequence: TGTGCTAGTGGTTTGGATGTGCAGGCGACCCAGTACTTC. It yields the protein CASGLDVQATQYF.

This clone has just one count. Written as DNA, the CDR3 is TGTGCCAGCAGTCACAGGACAGGAAACTCCTATAATTCACCCCTCCACTTT. Translated, it gives CASSHRTGNSYNSPLHF. The chain joins TRBV28 to TRBJ1-6, with TRBD1 identical over 7 bases. The J segment lost 0 bases and the V segment lost 5 bases, leaving 7 bases of the junction unmatched. CDR1 and CDR2 from the germline V gene are MDHEN and SYDVKM. This CDR3 is 17 amino acids long.

The chain employs TRBV6-1 and TRBJ1-3; D might be TRBD1 (5 bases). This CDR3 has 13 amino acids. Germline V lookup: CDR1 MNHNS, CDR2 SASEGT. Deletions cut 1 base from V and 4 bases from J, with 5 bases between. CDR3 in amino acids: CASSEDRGNTIYF. For the CDR3, the DNA is TGTGCCAGCAGTGAAGACAGGGGAAACACCATATATTTT.

The gene calls are TRBV5-1 and TRBJ1-5; no clear D gene. Germline V gene lookup returns CDR1 SGHRS and CDR2 YFSETQ. The CDR3 has 14 residues. V was pared by 4 bases and J by 11 bases, with 19 bases between. The CDR3 DNA sequence: TGCGCCAGCAGCCCTGACACGGAGGGAAGTACCCAGCATTTT. Translated, it gives CASSPDTEGSTQHF.

This chain connects TRBV18 to TRBJ2-7, with D possibly TRBD1 on 6 matching bases. Germline CDR1 and CDR2: KGHSH and LQKENI. V shed 1 base and J shed 4 bases, with 23 bases lying between them. The CDR3 spans 18 residues. CDR3 nucleotides: TGTGCCAGCTCACCACGACCCCCAACAGGGTGGGAGTTGTACGAGCAGTACTTC. As protein: CASSPRPPTGWELYEQYF.

The chain employs TRBV7-9 and TRBJ1-5; the match to TRBD1 covers 8 bases. Trimming removed 4 bases from V and 9 bases from J; junction bases left unmatched: 8. Per germline, CDR1 SEHNR and CDR2 FQNEAQ (reference sequence). This CDR3 is built from 14 residues. CDR3 sequence reads: CASSSGQGARPQHF. The CDR3 DNA is TGTGCCAGCAGCTCGGGGCAGGGGGCGAGGCCCCAGCATTTT.

This clone has a single count. The chain uses TRBV29-1 and TRBJ2-1, with 9 bases identical to TRBD1. The CDR3 length is 14 residues. V was clipped by 4 bases and J by 5 bases; unmatched bases: 6. CDR1 is SQVTM and CDR2 is ANQGSEA in the germline V gene. CDR3 nucleotides: TGCAGCGTTGTGGGGACAGGGTGGAACAATGAGCAGTTCTTC. Its translation is CSVVGTGWNNEQFF.

The CDR3 sequence is CASSLQGRGYTF. CDR3 DNA sequence: TGTGCCAGCTCACTCCAGGGTCGGGGCTACACCTTC. The chain links TRBV18 to TRBJ1-2, with D maybe TRBD1 (5 bases). The CDR3 is 12 residues long. Germline V lookup: CDR1 KGHSH, CDR2 LQKENI. The germline V and J ends were trimmed by 4 bases and 8 bases, with 11 bases remaining between them.

The chain employs TRBV24-1 and TRBJ1-5, with a weak D call TRBD1 (5 bases). The CDR3 totals 13 residues. V lost 5 bases and J 6 bases, leaving 10 bases between the germline ends. Germline CDR1 is KGHDR and CDR2 is SFDVKD. CDR3 nucleotides: TGTGCCACCAGTGCTGGGCAGGGTCAGCCCCAGCATTTT. It translates to CATSAGQGQPQHF.

The J gene is TRBJ2-7, the V gene TRBV6-5; maybe TRBD2 (5 bases). V lost 0 bases to trimming and J lost 2 bases, with 8 bases between them. Germline assignment: CDR1 MNHEY and CDR2 SVGAGI. CDR3 length: 14 residues. The CDR3 sequence is CASSYSRAAYEQYF. CDR3 nucleotides: TGTGCCAGCAGTTACTCGCGGGCCGCCTACGAGCAGTACTTC.

The chain recombines TRBV5-4 with TRBJ1-1, with 7 nucleotides matching TRBD1. The germline gives CDR1 SGHNT, CDR2 YYREEE (reference sequence). The CDR3 loop spans 13 amino acids. The junction had 5 bases not matched to a gene; V was cut back by 5 bases and J by 4 bases. The CDR3 spells CASSFSGGTEAFF. The CDR3 nucleotides are TGTGCCAGCAGTTTCTCAGGGGGCACTGAAGCTTTCTTT.

The chain employs TRBV29-1 and TRBJ2-2; 10 bases map to TRBD2. CDR3 length equals 16 residues. CDR1 and CDR2 (germline): SQVTM, ANQGSEA. Trimming at V came to 6 bases and at J to 5 bases, leaving 12 bases not matched to a gene. CDR3: CSVGRAAGGTTGELFF. The CDR3 DNA reads as TGCAGCGTCGGGAGGGCAGCGGGAGGGACGACCGGGGAGCTGTTTTTT.

This chain links TRBV5-1 with TRBJ1-5; D unclear. V was shortened by 0 bases and J by 3 bases, with 10 bases between the two germline ends. CDR3 length: 15 residues. Germline V CDR1 and CDR2: SGHRS, YFSETQ. This chain's CDR3 is CASSLVGDPNQPQHF. CDR3 in DNA: TGCGCCAGCAGCTTGGTCGGGGATCCCAATCAGCCCCAGCATTTT.

V gene TRBV6-5 combines with J gene TRBJ2-5; a weak D match, TRBD2 (6 bases). The CDR3 loop spans 15 amino acids. The germline gives CDR1 MNHEY, CDR2 SVGAGI. The ends were cut back, 6 bases at V and 0 bases at J, with 14 bases in the middle. CDR3 loop: CASRNTSRYQETQYF. The CDR3 DNA sequence: TGTGCCAGCAGAAATACTAGCAGGTACCAAGAGACCCAGTACTTC.

The rearrangement uses TRBV13 and TRBJ1-5; D is undetermined. Per germline, CDR1 PRHDT and CDR2 FYEKMQ (reference sequence). Trimming stripped 8 bases from V and 2 bases from J, with 16 bases between. CDR3 length equals 15 residues. CDR3 in DNA: TGTGCCAGCCAGCGTCGGGGTCAGGGCAATCAGCCCCAGCATTTT. It specifies CASQRRGQGNQPQHF.

The rearrangement links TRBV4-1 to TRBJ1-1; D uncertain. Germline loops: CDR1 MGHRA, CDR2 YSYEKL. V was shortened by 1 base and J by 4 bases, with 13 bases between the two germline ends. This CDR3 region has 15 residues. The CDR3 nucleotides are TGCGCCAGCAGCCAAGTCTCAGGTATGGCCACTGAAGCTTTCTTT. This sequence encodes CASSQVSGMATEAFF.

This chain's CDR3 is CASSGSTGPPLHF. CDR3 DNA sequence: TGTGCCAGCAGCGGATCGACAGGGCCACCCCTCCACTTT. This rearrangement joins TRBV21-1 to TRBJ1-6; the table names TRBD1, a call not compared with the DNA. TRBV21-1 is listed as a pseudogene. This CDR3 region has 13 residues.